These 21 T cell receptor beta chains were sequenced from one sample in a study of blood T cell repertoires in COVID-19. Assay used: immunoSEQ multiplex PCR; TCRdb lists only in-frame clones, some missing. Of around 26,000 clones in the sample, 82% were seen once. The specimen was peripheral blood. The receptor set was obtained from a human donor in a cohort sampled during active COVID-19.

This rearrangement joins TRBV5-1 to TRBJ2-5; tentative D call: TRBD2 (7 bases). CDR1 and CDR2 (germline): SGHRS, YFSETQ. The germline V and J ends were trimmed by 4 bases and 1 base, with 11 bases remaining between them. The CDR3 contains 14 residues. CDR3 sequence (DNA): TGCGCCAGCAGCGCCCGGGGGGCCCAAGAGACCCAGTACTTC. This encodes CASSARGAQETQYF.

The rearrangement links TRBV10-1 to TRBJ2-1; 7 bases fit TRBD2. The germline V gene encodes CDR1 WNHNN and CDR2 SYGVQD (reference sequence). The CDR3 sequence is 13 residues long. J gave up 8 bases and V 9 bases, and 10 bases lay outside the gene matches. The CDR3 DNA sequence: TGCGCCAGTCAAAACATGGGGGGGGATGAGCAGTTCTTC. Its protein is CASQNMGGDEQFF.

CDR3 sequence reads: CASSYRGNYNSPLHF. CDR3 bases: TGTGCCAGCAGTTACAGGGGGAACTATAATTCACCCCTCCACTTT. J is TRBJ1-6 and V is TRBV6-5, with a tentative D call TRBD1 (6 bases). The CDR3 is 15 amino acids. Trimming removed 2 bases at V and 3 bases at J, with 8 bases between. The germline V gene encodes CDR1 MNHEY and CDR2 SVGAGI.

This chain links TRBV5-1 with TRBJ1-4; a possible D gene is TRBD1 (6 bases). Germline V gene sequence: CDR1 SGHRS, CDR2 YFSETQ. This CDR3 comprises 15 residues. V lost 4 bases to trimming and J lost 6 bases, with 16 bases between them. The CDR3 loop is CASSLSGARDEKLFF. The CDR3 DNA reads TGCGCCAGCAGCCTCTCAGGGGCCCGGGATGAAAAACTGTTTTTT.

The J gene is TRBJ2-2, the V gene TRBV24-1; 7 bases match TRBD1. Germline CDR1 and CDR2: KGHDR and SFDVKD. The CDR3 loop spans 15 amino acids. Losses at the gene ends were 7 bases for V and 4 bases for J; bases not matched to a gene: 8. This CDR3 reads CATSAAGTATGELFF. The CDR3 nucleotides read TGTGCCACCAGCGCCGCCGGGACAGCCACCGGGGAGCTGTTTTTT.

The chain employs TRBV7-2 and TRBJ2-3; the D gene is possibly TRBD1 (5 bases). Germline CDR1 is SGHTA and CDR2 is FQGNSA. This CDR3 spans 15 amino acids. The V end lost 2 bases, the J end lost 4 bases, and 13 bases lay between the germline ends. The CDR3, as DNA: TGTGCCAGCAGCTTATCGGCAGGGCTCCCAGATACGCAGTATTTT. Translation: CASSLSAGLPDTQYF. Complete variable domain (other parts from reference TRBV7-2 and TRBJ2-3): GAGVSQSPSNKVTEKGKDVELRCDPISGHTALYWYRQSLGQGLEFLIYFQGNSAPDKSGLPSDRFSAERTGGSVSTLTIQRTQQEDSAVYLCASSLSAGLPDTQYFGPGTRLTVL.

This clone appeared a single time. CDR3 amino acids: CASSRNTDSGNTIYF. CDR3 coding DNA: TGTGCCAGTAGTCGCAACACCGACTCTGGAAACACCATATATTTT. The V call is TRBV19, the J call TRBJ1-3, with no clear D. Looked up from germline, CDR1 is LNHDA and CDR2 is SQIVND (reference sequence). The CDR3 is made up of 15 amino acids. Between the trimmed V and J ends, which lost 5 bases and 0 bases, there was a span of 11 bases. The full variable domain, its missing parts supplied by reference TRBV19 and TRBJ1-3, is DGGITQSPKYLFRKEGQNVTLSCEQNLNHDAMYWYRQDPGQGLRLIYYSQIVNDFQKGDIAEGYSVSREKKESFPLTVTSAQKNPTAFYLCASSRNTDSGNTIYFGEGSWLTVV.

This chain joins TRBV5-4 and TRBJ2-7; no clear D gene. The germline gives CDR1 SGHNT, CDR2 YYREEE (reference sequence). The V gene lost 0 bases and the J gene lost 2 bases, with 6 bases spanning the gap. The CDR3 runs to 13 residues. Here the CDR3 reads CASSLGSAYEQYF. The CDR3 bases are TGTGCCAGCAGCTTGGGATCAGCCTACGAGCAGTACTTC.

The chain employs TRBV30 and TRBJ2-7; 8 bases fit TRBD2. V dropped 0 bases and J dropped 0; count of bases not matched to a gene: 7. The CDR3 contains 16 residues. Germline values: CDR1 GTSNPN, CDR2 SVGIG (reference sequence). The CDR3 reads CAWSVKTSGNSYEQYF. The CDR3 DNA follows: TGTGCCTGGAGTGTAAAAACTAGCGGAAACTCCTACGAGCAGTACTTC.

J is TRBJ2-5 and V is TRBV6-6; D is possibly TRBD1 (5 bases). The CDR3 spans 12 residues. Germline V lookup: CDR1 MNHNY, CDR2 SVGAGI (reference sequence). Trimming cost V 5 bases and J 4 bases, with 8 bases left between them. The CDR3 reads CASSVDRETQYF. The CDR3 nucleotides are TGTGCCAGCAGTGTCGACAGAGAGACCCAGTACTTC.

This clone was detected a few times. CDR3 nucleotides: TGTGCCAGTAGCCCGACAGGGGGCGATCCACCCCTCCACTTT. It codes for CASSPTGGDPPLHF. The rearrangement links TRBV19 to TRBJ1-6; 10 bases fit TRBD1. Germline V lookup: CDR1 LNHDA, CDR2 SQIVND (reference sequence). Trimming cost V 6 bases and J 11 bases; bases outside gene matches: 7. The CDR3 is made up of 14 amino acids. The whole variable domain, filled in from reference TRBV19 and TRBJ1-6, reads DGGITQSPKYLFRKEGQNVTLSCEQNLNHDAMYWYRQDPGQGLRLIYYSQIVNDFQKGDIAEGYSVSREKKESFPLTVTSAQKNPTAFYLCASSPTGGDPPLHFGNGTRLTVT.

The chain uses TRBV5-4 and TRBJ1-2; 7 bases are a match to TRBD1. Germline CDR1 and CDR2: SGHNT and YYREEE (reference sequence). The CDR3 length is 16 residues. Trimming at V came to 2 bases and at J to 0 bases, leaving 7 bases not matched to a gene. CDR3 loop: CASSFGTAPTNYGYTF. CDR3 nucleotide sequence: TGTGCCAGCAGCTTCGGGACAGCCCCTACTAACTATGGCTACACCTTC.

The chain joins TRBV7-9 to TRBJ2-2; TRBD1 matches 10 bases. The CDR3 runs 13 residues. The germline V gene has CDR1 SEHNR and CDR2 FQNEAQ (reference sequence). The trim removed 5 bases at V and 6 bases at J, leaving 0 bases unmatched. The CDR3 DNA reads TGTGCCAGCAGCGGACAGGGGGCCGGGGAGCTGTTTTTT. Its protein is CASSGQGAGELFF.

The chain has TRBV7-3 and TRBJ2-7; TRBD1 matches at 8 bases. The CDR3 sequence is 15 residues long. CDR1 and CDR2 (germline): SGHTA, FQGTGA. Unmatched junction bases numbered 6, after V lost 3 bases and J lost 2 bases. CDR3 coding DNA: TGTGCCAGCAGCTTGCAACCGGGACAGGCCTACGAGCAGTACTTC. Translated: CASSLQPGQAYEQYF.

The chain has TRBV11-1 and TRBJ2-5; D is perhaps TRBD1 (5 bases). The CDR3 contains 13 residues. CDR1 SGHAT and CDR2 FQDESV come from the germline V gene (reference sequence). Trimming pared 4 bases from V and 4 bases from J, leaving 10 bases between. The CDR3 loop reads CASSSQGRETQYF. CDR3 nucleotides: TGTGCCAGCAGCTCCCAGGGTAGAGAGACCCAGTACTTC.

The genes are TRBV28 and TRBJ1-6; unclear D gene. The germline V gene has CDR1 MDHEN and CDR2 SYDVKM. The CDR3 runs to 16 residues. V was shortened by 6 bases and J by 2 bases, with 14 bases between the two germline ends. As DNA, the CDR3 is TGTGCCAGCAGAGTCGGGGTGGTAACCTATAATTCACCCCTCCACTTT. Amino acid sequence: CASRVGVVTYNSPLHF. Filled out from reference TRBV28 and TRBJ1-6, the complete variable domain reads DVKVTQSSRYLVKRTGEKVFLECVQDMDHENMFWYRQDPGLGLRLIYFSYDVKMKEKGDIPEGYSVSREKKERFSLILESASTNQTSMYLCASRVGVVTYNSPLHFGNGTRLTVT.

This clone was seen only once. The chain links TRBV29-1 to TRBJ1-1, with a possible D match to TRBD1 (6 bases). V was clipped by 4 bases and J by 3 bases, with 18 bases between them. The CDR3 is 15 residues long. Per germline, CDR1 SQVTM and CDR2 ANQGSEA. CDR3 bases: TGCAGCGTTGGGGTGGTCAGGGGCCCTTACACTGAAGCTTTCTTT. Residues: CSVGVVRGPYTEAFF.

The chain is built from TRBV12-3 or TRBV12-4 and TRBJ2-1; 7 nucleotides agree with TRBD2. Germline trimming cut 6 bases from V and 8 bases from J; bases unmatched to any gene: 4. There are 12 residues in the CDR3. The CDR3 spells CASSPTSHEQFF. The DNA for the CDR3 is TGTGCCAGCAGCCCGACTAGCCATGAGCAGTTCTTC.

The V gene is TRBV28, the J gene TRBJ1-4; TRBD1 might be the D (6 bases). The CDR3 loop spans 16 amino acids. V lost 4 bases, J lost 0 bases, and 12 bases lay in between. The germline V gene encodes CDR1 MDHEN and CDR2 SYDVKM. The CDR3 protein is CASSSRTAPTNEKLFF. In DNA, the CDR3 is TGTGCCAGCAGTTCCCGGACAGCCCCAACTAATGAAAAACTGTTTTTT.

V gene TRBV19 combines with J gene TRBJ2-5; 7 bases line up with TRBD1. Germline loops: CDR1 LNHDA, CDR2 SQIVND (reference sequence). V lost 6 bases, J lost 5 bases, and 15 bases stayed unmatched. This CDR3 is built from 16 residues. Written as DNA, the CDR3 is TGTGCCAGTAGCCAGACGACAGGGTCAGGATTGGAGACCCAGTACTTC. Its translation: CASSQTTGSGLETQYF. The variable domain in full, completed from reference TRBV19 and TRBJ2-5, reads DGGITQSPKYLFRKEGQNVTLSCEQNLNHDAMYWYRQDPGQGLRLIYYSQIVNDFQKGDIAEGYSVSREKKESFPLTVTSAQKNPTAFYLCASSQTTGSGLETQYFGPGTRLLVL.

This chain connects TRBV14 to TRBJ1-1; a weak D match, TRBD1 (6 bases). Germline CDR1 and CDR2: SGHDN and FVKESK. V was trimmed by 4 bases and J by 5 bases, leaving 11 bases between them. CDR3 length: 13 residues. The chain's CDR3 is CASSRQRGTEAFF. DNA of the CDR3: TGTGCCAGCAGCCGACAAAGGGGGACTGAAGCTTTCTTT.